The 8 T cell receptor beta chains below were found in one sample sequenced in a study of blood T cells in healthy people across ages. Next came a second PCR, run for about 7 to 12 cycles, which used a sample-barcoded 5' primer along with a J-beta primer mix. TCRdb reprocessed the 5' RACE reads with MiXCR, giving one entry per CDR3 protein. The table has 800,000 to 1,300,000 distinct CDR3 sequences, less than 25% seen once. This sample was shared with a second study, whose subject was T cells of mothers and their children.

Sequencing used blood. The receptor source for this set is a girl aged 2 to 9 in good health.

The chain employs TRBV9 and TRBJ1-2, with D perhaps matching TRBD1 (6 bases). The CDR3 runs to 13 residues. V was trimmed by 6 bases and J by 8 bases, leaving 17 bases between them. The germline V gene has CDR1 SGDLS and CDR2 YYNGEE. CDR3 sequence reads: CASTQGPQGGYTF. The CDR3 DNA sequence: TGTGCCAGCACCCAGGGTCCCCAGGGGGGCTACACCTTC. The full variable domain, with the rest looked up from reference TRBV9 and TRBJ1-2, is DSGVTQTPKHLITATGQRVTLRCSPRSGDLSVYWYQQSLDQGLQFLIQYYNGEERAKGNILERFSAQQFPDLHSELNLSSLELGDSALYFCASTQGPQGGYTFGSGTRLTVV.

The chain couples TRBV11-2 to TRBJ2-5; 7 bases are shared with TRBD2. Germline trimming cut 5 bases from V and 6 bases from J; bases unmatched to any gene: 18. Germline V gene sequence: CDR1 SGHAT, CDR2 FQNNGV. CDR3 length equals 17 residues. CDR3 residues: CASSRGDSPIREKTQYF. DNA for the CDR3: TGTGCCAGCAGCCGGGGGGACTCTCCCATCAGGGAAAAGACCCAGTACTTC.

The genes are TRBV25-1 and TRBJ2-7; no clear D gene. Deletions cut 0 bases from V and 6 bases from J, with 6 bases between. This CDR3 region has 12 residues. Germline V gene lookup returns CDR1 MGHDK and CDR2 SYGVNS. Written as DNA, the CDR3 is TGTGCCAGCAGTGAATATTTAAGCGAGCAGTACTTC. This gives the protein CASSEYLSEQYF.

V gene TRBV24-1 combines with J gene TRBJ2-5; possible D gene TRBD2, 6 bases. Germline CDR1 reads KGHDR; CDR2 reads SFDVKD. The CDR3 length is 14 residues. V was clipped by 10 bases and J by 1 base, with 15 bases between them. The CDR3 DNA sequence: TGTGCCACTGGAGCGGCGGGGTCCCAAGAGACCCAGTACTTC. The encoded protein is CATGAAGSQETQYF.

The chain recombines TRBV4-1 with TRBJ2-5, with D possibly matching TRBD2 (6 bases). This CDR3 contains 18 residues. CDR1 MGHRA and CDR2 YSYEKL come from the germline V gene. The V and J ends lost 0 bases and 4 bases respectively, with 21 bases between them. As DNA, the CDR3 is TGCGCCAGCAGCCAAGATCCCCGCGGGATTTCCCCACCAGAGACCCAGTACTTC. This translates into CASSQDPRGISPPETQYF.

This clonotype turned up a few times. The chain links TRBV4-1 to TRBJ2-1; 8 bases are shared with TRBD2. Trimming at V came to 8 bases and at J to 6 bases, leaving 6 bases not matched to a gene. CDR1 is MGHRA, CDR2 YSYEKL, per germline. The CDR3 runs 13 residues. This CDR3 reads CASHSGSGNEQFF. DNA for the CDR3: TGCGCCAGCCACAGCGGGAGTGGCAATGAGCAGTTCTTC.

The CDR3 reads CASSVSPGQGTYEQYF. DNA for the CDR3: TGTGCCAGCAGCGTGTCACCGGGACAGGGAACCTACGAGCAGTACTTC. The chain uses TRBV9 and TRBJ2-7; 9 bases are shared with TRBD1. The germline CDR1 and CDR2 sequences are SGDLS and YYNGEE. V trimming: 2 bases; J trimming: 2 bases; junction bases outside the gene matches: 8. This CDR3 is built from 16 residues.

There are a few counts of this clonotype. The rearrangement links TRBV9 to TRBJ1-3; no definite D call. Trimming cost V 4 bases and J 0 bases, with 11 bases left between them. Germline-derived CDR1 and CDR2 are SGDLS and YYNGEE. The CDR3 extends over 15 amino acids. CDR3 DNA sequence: TGTGCCAGCAGCATTCACCAATTCTCTGGAAACACCATATATTTT. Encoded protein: CASSIHQFSGNTIYF.